This TCR beta chain was observed in a study of beta chain features in type 1 diabetes. Study-level points and caveats: Comparison showed that naive, central memory and Treg TCRB repertoires appeared more similar among patients than among healthy donors. Fewer junction insertions and more nucleotide deletions appeared in type 1 diabetes patients. Moderate yet significant TCRB CDR3 shortening was seen in Type 1 diabetes patients in all four CD4+ subsets.

With regard to this clone: Its antigen is as yet unknown.

Purity above 98% was achieved in all sorted populations. This CDR3 is 14 amino acids long. Germline V gene lookup returns CDR1 SGHTA and CDR2 FQGNSA. After removal of 5 bases from V and 2 bases from J, the junction contained 3 bases not matched to a gene. Every isolated RNA sample was fully reverse transcribed, so sequencing captured expressed TCRB transcripts. Sequencing used immunoSEQ multiplex PCR; TCRdb keeps in-frame clones, though not all of them. This table has 150,000 or so clones, about 9.1% appearing once. V gene TRBV7-2 combines with J gene TRBJ2-1, with 7 positions matching TRBD1. Sequencing input: central memory CD4+ T cells from blood. The sequence came from a woman aged 18-30 years in good health. The CDR3: CASSRQGPYNEQFF. CDR3 DNA: TGTGCCAGCAGCAGACAGGGTCCCTACAATGAGCAGTTCTTC.